This T cell receptor beta chain was recovered during a study of blood T cells in healthy people across ages. V was clipped by 0 bases and J by 7 bases, with 10 bases between them. The CDR3 is 14 residues long. Germline CDR1 LNHNV, CDR2 YYDKDF (reference sequence). A J-beta primer mix and a sample-barcoded 5' primer were used in a second PCR of roughly 7 to 12 cycles. Each CDR3 protein gets one entry after TCRdb re-called the 5' RACE reads with MiXCR. The sample includes about 1.5 million distinct CDR3 sequences, 40% to 45% of them seen just once. Findings of the study overall: A conclusive naive versus antigen-experienced comparison was prevented by the unsorted PBMCs.

Of note for this clonotype: Its antigen is unidentified.

The people who gave samples were healthy Caucasians from Russia, aged roughly 6 to 95. Sequenced sample: blood. The origin of this receptor is a woman younger than 30 in good health. This rearrangement joins TRBV15 to TRBJ1-5; D is uncertain. The CDR3 region is CATSRDLGSQPQHF. The CDR3 DNA follows: TGTGCCACCAGCAGAGATTTGGGATCCCAGCCCCAGCATTTT. Filled out from reference TRBV15 and TRBJ1-5, the complete variable domain reads DAMVIQNPRYQVTQFGKPVTLSCSQTLNHNVMYWYQQKSSQAPKLLFHYYDKDFNNEADTPDNFQSRRPNTSFCFLDIRSPGLGDTAMYLCATSRDLGSQPQHFGDGTRLSIL.